This TCR beta chain appears in the sequencing data of a study of blood T cell repertoires in COVID-19. Study details: Italy, Spain and the United States were the sources of the convalescent and acute COVID-19 samples. From T cells, B-cell-depleted T cells, or PBMCs came the material, which was cDNA or gDNA.

V gave up 0 bases and J gave up 3 bases, with 11 bases separating them. This CDR3 is 15 amino acids long. Germline CDR1 reads MGHRA; CDR2 reads YSYEKL. Original data processing: Reference gene primer amplification in the assay estimated nucleated cell counts. The repertoire was sequenced with immunoSEQ multiplex PCR; TCRdb's copy has only in-frame clones and lacks some. V, J and clone size reflect that table, while D and trimming were determined from the DNA. Of approximately 300,000 clones listed, over 85% were seen once; the top ten hold around 1.9%. It was during active infection that Seattle patients were enrolled and then longitudinally followed.

Sequenced sample: peripheral blood. The rearrangement links TRBV4-1 to TRBJ1-2; D uncertain. The receptor was isolated from a young woman with COVID-19, enrolled during active disease. For the CDR3, the DNA is TGCGCCAGCAGCCAAGAGCGGCGTAGCCACTATGGCTACACCTTC. Residues: CASSQERRSHYGYTF.